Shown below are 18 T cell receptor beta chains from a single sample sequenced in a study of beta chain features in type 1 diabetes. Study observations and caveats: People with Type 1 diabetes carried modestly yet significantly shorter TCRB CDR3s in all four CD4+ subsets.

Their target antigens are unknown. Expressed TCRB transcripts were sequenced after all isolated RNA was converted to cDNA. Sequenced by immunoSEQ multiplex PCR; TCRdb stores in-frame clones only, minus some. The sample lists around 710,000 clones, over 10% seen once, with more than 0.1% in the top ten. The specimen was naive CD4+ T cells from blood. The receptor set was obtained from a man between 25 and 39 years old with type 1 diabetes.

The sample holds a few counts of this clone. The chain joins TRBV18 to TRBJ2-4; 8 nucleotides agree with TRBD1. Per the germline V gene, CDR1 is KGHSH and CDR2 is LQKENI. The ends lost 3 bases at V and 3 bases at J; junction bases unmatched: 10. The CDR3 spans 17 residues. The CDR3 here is CASSPLIQGGDKNIQYF. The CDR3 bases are TGTGCCAGCTCACCCCTAATACAGGGGGGAGACAAAAACATTCAGTACTTC.

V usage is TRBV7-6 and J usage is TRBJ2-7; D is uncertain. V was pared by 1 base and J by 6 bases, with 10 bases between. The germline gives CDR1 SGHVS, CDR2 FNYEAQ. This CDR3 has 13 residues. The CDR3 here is CASSLGLGSEQYF. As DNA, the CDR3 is TGTGCCAGCAGCTTAGGTCTAGGCTCCGAGCAGTACTTC.

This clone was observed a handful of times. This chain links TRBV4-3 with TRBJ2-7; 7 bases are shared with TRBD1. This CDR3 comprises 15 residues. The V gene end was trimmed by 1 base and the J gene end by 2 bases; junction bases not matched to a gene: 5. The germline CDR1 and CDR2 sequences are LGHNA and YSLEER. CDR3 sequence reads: CASSQGQGVTYEQYF. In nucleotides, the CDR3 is TGCGCCAGCAGCCAAGGACAGGGAGTCACCTACGAGCAGTACTTC.

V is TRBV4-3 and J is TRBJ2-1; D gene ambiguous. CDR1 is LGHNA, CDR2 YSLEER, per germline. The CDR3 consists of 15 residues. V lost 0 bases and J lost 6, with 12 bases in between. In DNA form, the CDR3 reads TGCGCCAGCAGCCAAGATATTGAGGCCCTCAATGAGCAGTTCTTC. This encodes CASSQDIEALNEQFF.

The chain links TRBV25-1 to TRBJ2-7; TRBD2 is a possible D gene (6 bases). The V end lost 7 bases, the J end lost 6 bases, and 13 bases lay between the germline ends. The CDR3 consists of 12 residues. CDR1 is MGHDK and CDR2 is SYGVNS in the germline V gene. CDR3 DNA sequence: TGTGCCAGCACTGGAGTCGGGGGCGAGCAGTACTTC. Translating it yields CASTGVGGEQYF.

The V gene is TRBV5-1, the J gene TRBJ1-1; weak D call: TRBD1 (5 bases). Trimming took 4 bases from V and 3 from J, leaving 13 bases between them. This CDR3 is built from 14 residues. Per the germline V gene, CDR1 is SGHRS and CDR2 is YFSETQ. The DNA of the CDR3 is TGCGCCAGCAGCCCGGACGGAGGGGACACTGAAGCTTTCTTT. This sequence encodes CASSPDGGDTEAFF.

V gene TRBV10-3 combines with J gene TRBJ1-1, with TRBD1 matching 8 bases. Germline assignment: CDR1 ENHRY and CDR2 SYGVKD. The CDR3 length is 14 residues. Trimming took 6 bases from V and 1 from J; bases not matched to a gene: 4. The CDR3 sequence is CAISSGQGNTEAFF. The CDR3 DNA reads TGTGCCATCAGCAGCGGACAGGGGAACACTGAAGCTTTCTTT.

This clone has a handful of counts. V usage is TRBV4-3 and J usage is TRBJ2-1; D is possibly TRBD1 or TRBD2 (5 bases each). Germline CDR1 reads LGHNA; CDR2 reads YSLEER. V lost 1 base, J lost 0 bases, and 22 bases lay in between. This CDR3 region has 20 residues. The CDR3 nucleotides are TGCGCCAGCAGCCAAGTCCATGCAGGGACGACTCGAAGCTCCTACAATGAGCAGTTCTTC. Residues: CASSQVHAGTTRSSYNEQFF.

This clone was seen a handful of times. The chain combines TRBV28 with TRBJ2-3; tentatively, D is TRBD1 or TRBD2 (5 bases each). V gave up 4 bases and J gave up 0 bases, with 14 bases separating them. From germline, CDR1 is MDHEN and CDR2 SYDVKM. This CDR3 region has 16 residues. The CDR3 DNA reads TGTGCCAGCAGTTCGGCCCAGGGCGGGAGCACAGATACGCAGTATTTT. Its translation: CASSSAQGGSTDTQYF.

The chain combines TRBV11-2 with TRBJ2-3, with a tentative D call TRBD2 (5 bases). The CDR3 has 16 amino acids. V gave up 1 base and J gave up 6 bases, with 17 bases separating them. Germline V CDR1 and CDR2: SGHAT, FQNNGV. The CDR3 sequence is CASSLVIAAVVDTQYF. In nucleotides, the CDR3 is TGTGCCAGCAGCTTAGTGATCGCAGCGGTGGTGGATACGCAGTATTTT.

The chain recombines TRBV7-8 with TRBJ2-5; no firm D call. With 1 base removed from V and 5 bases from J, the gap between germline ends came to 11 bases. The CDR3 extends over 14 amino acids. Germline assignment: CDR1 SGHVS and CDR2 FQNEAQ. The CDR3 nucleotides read TGTGCCAGCAGCTTAGGTGGCCTGTGGGAGACCCAGTACTTC. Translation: CASSLGGLWETQYF.

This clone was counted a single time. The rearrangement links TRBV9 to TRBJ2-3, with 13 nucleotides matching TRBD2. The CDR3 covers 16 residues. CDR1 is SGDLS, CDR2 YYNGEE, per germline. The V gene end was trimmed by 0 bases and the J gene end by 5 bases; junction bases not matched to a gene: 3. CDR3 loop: CASSVAGTSGVDTQYF. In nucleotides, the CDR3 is TGTGCCAGCAGCGTAGCGGGGACTAGCGGGGTAGATACGCAGTATTTT.

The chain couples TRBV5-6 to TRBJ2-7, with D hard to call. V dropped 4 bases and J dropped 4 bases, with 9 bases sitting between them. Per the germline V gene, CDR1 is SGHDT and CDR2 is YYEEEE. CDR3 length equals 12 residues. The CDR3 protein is CASSRVTYEQYF. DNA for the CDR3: TGTGCCAGCAGCCGGGTAACTTACGAGCAGTACTTC.

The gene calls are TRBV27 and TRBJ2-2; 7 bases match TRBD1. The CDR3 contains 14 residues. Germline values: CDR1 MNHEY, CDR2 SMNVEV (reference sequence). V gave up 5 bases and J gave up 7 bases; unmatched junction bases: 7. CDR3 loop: CASSVGTVVGELFF. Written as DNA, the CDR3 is TGTGCCAGCAGTGTCGGGACAGTAGTCGGGGAGCTGTTTTTT.

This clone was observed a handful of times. Here the CDR3 DNA reads TGTGCCTGGAGTGTAGGACTCTATGCCGGGGAGCAGTTCTTC. The encoded protein is CAWSVGLYAGEQFF. The rearrangement joins TRBV30 to TRBJ2-1; weak D call: TRBD2 (5 bases). Germline loops: CDR1 GTSNPN, CDR2 SVGIG (reference sequence). The CDR3 is 14 residues long. Trimming stripped 0 bases from V and 10 bases from J, with 16 bases between.

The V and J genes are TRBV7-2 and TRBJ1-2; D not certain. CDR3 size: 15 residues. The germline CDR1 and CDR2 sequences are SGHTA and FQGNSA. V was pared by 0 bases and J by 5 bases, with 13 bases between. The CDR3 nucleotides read TGTGCCAGCAGCTTAGCTTCCCGGAGGGATTATGGCTACACCTTC. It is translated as CASSLASRRDYGYTF.

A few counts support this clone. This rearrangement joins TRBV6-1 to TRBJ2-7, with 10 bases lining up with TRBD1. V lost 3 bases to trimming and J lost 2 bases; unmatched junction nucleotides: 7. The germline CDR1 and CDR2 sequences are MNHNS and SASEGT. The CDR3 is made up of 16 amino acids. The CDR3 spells CASSDLGDRGTYEQYF. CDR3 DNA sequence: TGTGCCAGCAGTGACTTGGGGGACAGGGGTACCTACGAGCAGTACTTC.

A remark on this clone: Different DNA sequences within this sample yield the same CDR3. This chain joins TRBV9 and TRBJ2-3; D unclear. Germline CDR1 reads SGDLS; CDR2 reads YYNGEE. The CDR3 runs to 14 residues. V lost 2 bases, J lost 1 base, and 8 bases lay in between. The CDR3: CASSVSEGTDTQYF. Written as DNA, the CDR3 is TGTGCCAGCAGCGTTTCCGAAGGCACAGATACGCAGTATTTT.